These 3 T cell receptor beta chains were all obtained from the same sample, sequenced in a study of breast tumors, draining lymph nodes, adjacent tissues. Samples came from axillary lymph nodes draining the breast cancer. In TCRdb, the multiplex PCR reads were re-called with MiXCR into one record per CDR3 protein. The sample lists around 230,000 distinct CDR3 sequences; approximately 31% were seen once. Material: axillary lymph node tissue. Receptors originate from a female donor with breast cancer. Some clones in this sample may be carry-over from other donors' samples.

This clonotype was seen many times. The gene calls are TRBV30 and TRBJ2-3; D unresolved. CDR1 and CDR2 from the germline V gene are GTSNPN and SVGIG (reference sequence). This CDR3 contains 12 residues. V lost 3 bases to trimming and J lost 2 bases, with 6 bases between them. CDR3 sequence (DNA): TGTGCCTGGAGCGGATTCACAGATACGCAGTATTTT. Protein sequence: CAWSGFTDTQYF.

This clonotype has at least ten counts. J is TRBJ2-1 and V is TRBV9; the D gene is possibly TRBD1 (5 bases). The CDR3 length is 15 residues. Germline V gives CDR1 SGDLS, CDR2 YYNGEE. V gave up 4 bases and J gave up 1 base, with 12 bases separating them. Here the CDR3 DNA reads TGTGCCAGCAGCCCACCCCAGGGATCCTACAATGAGCAGTTCTTC. The encoded protein is CASSPPQGSYNEQFF.

This clonotype was counted ten times or more. As DNA, the CDR3 is TGTGCCAGCAGCTACGCGTACGAGGGAAACATTCAGTACTTC. Translated: CASSYAYEGNIQYF. The chain employs TRBV7-9 and TRBJ2-4; D might be TRBD2 (5 bases). The CDR3 consists of 14 residues. The V and J ends lost 4 bases and 6 bases respectively, with 13 bases between them. CDR1 is SEHNR and CDR2 is FQNEAQ in the germline V gene (reference sequence). The full variable domain, with the rest looked up from reference TRBV7-9 and TRBJ2-4, is DTGVSQNPRHKITKRGQNVTFRCDPISEHNRLYWYRQTLGQGPEFLTYFQNEAQLEKSRLLSDRFSAERPKGSFSTLEIQRTEQGDSAMYLCASSYAYEGNIQYFGAGTRLSVL.